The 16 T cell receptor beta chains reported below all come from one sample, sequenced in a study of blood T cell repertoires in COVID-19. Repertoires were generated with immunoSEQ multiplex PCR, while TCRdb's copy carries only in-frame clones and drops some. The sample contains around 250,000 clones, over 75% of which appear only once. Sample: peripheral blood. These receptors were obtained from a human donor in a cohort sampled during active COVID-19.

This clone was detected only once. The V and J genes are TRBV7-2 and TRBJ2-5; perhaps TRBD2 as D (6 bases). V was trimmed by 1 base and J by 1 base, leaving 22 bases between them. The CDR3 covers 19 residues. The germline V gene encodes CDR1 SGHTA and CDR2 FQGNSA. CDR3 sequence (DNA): TGTGCCAGCAGCTTAGTAGTCTGGCGACTAGTAATAGGCCAAGAGACCCAGTACTTC. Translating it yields CASSLVVWRLVIGQETQYF.

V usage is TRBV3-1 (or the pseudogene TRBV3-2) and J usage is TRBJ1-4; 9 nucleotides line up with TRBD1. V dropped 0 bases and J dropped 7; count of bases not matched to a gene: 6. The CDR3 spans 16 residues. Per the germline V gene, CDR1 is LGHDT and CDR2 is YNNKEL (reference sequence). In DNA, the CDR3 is TGTGCCAGCAGCCAAGACACAGGGGGCGGACGTGAAAAACTGTTTTTT. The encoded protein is CASSQDTGGGREKLFF.

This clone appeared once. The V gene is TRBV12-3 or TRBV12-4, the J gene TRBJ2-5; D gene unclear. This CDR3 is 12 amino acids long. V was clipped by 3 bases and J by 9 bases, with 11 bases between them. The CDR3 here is CASSFKPQAQYF. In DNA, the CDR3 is TGTGCCAGCAGTTTCAAGCCGCAGGCCCAGTACTTC.

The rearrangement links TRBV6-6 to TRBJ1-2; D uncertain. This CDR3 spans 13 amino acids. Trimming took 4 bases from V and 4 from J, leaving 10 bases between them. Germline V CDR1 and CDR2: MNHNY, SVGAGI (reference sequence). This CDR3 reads CASSSRGIYGYTF. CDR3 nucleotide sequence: TGTGCCAGCAGTTCCCGAGGGATCTATGGCTACACCTTC.

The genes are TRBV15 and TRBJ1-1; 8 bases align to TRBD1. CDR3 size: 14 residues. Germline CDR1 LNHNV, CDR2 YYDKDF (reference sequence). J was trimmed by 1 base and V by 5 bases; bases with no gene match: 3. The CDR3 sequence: CATSRTGRNTEAFF. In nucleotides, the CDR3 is TGTGCCACCAGCCGGACAGGGAGGAACACTGAAGCTTTCTTT.

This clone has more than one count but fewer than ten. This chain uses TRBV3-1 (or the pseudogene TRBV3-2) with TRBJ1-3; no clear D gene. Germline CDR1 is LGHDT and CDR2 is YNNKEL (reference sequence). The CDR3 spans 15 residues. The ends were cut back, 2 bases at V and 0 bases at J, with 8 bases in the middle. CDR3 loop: CASSQRGSSGNTIYF. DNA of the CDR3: TGTGCCAGCAGCCAACGCGGCAGCTCTGGAAACACCATATATTTT.

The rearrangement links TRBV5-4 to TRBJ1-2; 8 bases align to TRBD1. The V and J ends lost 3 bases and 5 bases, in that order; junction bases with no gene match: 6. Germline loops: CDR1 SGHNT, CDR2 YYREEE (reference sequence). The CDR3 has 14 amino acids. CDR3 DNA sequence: TGTGCCAGCAGCTCCCCCCAGGGGGCGTATGGCTACACCTTC. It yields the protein CASSSPQGAYGYTF.

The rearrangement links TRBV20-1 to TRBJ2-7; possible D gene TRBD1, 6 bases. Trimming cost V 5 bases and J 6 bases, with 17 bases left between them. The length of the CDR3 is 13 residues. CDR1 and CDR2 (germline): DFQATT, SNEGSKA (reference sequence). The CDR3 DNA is TGCAGTGCTGGTGTACAGGGAAGTGGCGAGCAGTACTTC. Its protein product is CSAGVQGSGEQYF.

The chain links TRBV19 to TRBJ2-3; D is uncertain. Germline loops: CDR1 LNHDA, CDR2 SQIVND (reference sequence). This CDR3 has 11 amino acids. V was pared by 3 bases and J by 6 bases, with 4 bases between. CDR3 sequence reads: CASSILDTQYF. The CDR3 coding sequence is TGTGCCAGTAGTATTCTGGATACGCAGTATTTT.

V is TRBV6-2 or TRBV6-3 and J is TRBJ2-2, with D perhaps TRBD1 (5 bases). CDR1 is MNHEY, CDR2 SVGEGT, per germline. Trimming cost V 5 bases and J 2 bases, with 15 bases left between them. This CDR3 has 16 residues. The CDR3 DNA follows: TGTGCCAGCAGTGGGTCAGGGCGGAAAAACACCGGGGAGCTGTTTTTT. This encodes CASSGSGRKNTGELFF.

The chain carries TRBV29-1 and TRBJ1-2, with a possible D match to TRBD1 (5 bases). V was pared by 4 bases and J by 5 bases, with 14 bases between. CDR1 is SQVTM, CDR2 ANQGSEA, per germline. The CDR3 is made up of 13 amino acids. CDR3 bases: TGCAGCGTTGGGCAGGGTCTAGGGTATGGCTACACCTTC. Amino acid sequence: CSVGQGLGYGYTF. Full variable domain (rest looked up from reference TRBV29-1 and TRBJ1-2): SAVISQKPSRDICQRGTSLTIQCQVDSQVTMMFWYRQQPGQSLTLIATANQGSEATYESGFVIDKFPISRPNLTFSTLTVSNMSPEDSSIYLCSVGQGLGYGYTFGSGTRLTVV.

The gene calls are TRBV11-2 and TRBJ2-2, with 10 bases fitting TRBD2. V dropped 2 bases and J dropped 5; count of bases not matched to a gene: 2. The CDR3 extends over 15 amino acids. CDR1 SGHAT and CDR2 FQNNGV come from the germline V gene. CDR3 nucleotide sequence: TGTGCCAGCAGCTTAATAGCGGGGGGAACCGGGGAGCTGTTTTTT. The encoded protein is CASSLIAGGTGELFF.

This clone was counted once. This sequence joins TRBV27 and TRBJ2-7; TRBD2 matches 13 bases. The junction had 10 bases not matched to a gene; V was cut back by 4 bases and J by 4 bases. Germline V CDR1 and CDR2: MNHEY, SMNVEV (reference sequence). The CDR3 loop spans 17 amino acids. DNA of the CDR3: TGTGCCAGCAGTTCCACCCGGACTAGCGGGGGTCGGTACGAGCAGTACTTC. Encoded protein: CASSSTRTSGGRYEQYF.

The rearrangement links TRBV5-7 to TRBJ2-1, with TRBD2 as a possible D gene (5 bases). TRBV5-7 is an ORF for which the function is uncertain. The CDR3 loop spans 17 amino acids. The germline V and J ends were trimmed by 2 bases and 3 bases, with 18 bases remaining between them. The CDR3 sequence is CASSFERIATDYNEQFF. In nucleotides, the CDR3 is TGTGCCAGCAGCTTCGAGCGGATAGCTACGGACTACAATGAGCAGTTCTTC.

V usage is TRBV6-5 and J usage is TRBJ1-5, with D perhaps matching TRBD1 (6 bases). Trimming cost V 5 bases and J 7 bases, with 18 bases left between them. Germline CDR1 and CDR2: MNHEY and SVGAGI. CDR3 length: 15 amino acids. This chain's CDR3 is CASSLGHSVLQPQHF. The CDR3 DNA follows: TGTGCCAGCAGTCTGGGACATTCTGTACTCCAGCCCCAGCATTTT.

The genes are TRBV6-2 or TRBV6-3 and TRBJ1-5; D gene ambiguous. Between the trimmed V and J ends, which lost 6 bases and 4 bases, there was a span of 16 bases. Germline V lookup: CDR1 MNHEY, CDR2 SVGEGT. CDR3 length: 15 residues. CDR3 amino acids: CASSPDRPGNQPQHF. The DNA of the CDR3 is TGTGCCAGCAGCCCAGATCGACCGGGAAATCAGCCCCAGCATTTT.